This record covers a single T cell receptor beta chain. Sequencing was performed with immunoSEQ multiplex PCR; in TCRdb, only in-frame clones are kept and a portion is missing. In the table there are 100,000 or so clones, around 91% of which are singletons. These data originate in a study of glioma-infiltrating T cells after dendritic cell vaccination. The time point: after dendritic cell vaccination, including at tumor progression/relapse. The clonotype comes from a human donor with glioblastoma. The source material was blood, sampled after dendritic cell vaccination.

DNA of the CDR3: TGCGCCAGCAGCTTGGCGGGGACAGGGAGCTACGAGCAGTACTTC. This gives the protein CASSLAGTGSYEQYF. The rearrangement links TRBV5-1 to TRBJ2-7; 9 nucleotides align to TRBD1. The J segment lost 3 bases and the V segment lost 0 bases, leaving 4 bases of the junction unmatched. Per the germline V gene, CDR1 is SGHRS and CDR2 is YFSETQ. The CDR3 is 15 amino acids.